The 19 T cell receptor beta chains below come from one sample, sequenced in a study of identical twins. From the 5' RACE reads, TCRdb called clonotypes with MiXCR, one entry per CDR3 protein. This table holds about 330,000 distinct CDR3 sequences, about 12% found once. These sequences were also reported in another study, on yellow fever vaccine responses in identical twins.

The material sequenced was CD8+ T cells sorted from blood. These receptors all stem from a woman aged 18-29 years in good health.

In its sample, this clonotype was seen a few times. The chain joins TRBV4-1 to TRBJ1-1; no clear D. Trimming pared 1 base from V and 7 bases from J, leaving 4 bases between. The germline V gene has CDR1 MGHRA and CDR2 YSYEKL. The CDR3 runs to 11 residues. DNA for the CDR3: TGCGCCAGCAGCCAAGTCGATGAAGCTTTCTTT. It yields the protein CASSQVDEAFF.

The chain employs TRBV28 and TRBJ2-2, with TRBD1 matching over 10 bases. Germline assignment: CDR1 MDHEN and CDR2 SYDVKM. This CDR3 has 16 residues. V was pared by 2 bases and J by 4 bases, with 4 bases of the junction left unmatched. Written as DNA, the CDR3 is TGTGCCAGCAGTTTAGCGGGACAGGGGATCACCGGGGAGCTGTTTTTT. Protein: CASSLAGQGITGELFF.

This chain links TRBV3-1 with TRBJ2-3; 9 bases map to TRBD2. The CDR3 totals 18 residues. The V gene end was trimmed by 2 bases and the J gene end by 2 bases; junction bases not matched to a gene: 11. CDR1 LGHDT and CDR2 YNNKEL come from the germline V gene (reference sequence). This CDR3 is CASSQRPRLAGFTDTQYF. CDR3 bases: TGTGCCAGCAGCCAACGCCCTCGCCTAGCGGGATTCACAGATACGCAGTATTTT.

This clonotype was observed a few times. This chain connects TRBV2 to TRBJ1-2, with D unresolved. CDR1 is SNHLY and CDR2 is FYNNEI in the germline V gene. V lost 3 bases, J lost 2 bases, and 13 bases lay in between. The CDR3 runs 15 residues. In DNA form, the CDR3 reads TGTGCCAGCAGTGATTTCCTCGCGGGAAACTATGGCTACACCTTC. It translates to CASSDFLAGNYGYTF.

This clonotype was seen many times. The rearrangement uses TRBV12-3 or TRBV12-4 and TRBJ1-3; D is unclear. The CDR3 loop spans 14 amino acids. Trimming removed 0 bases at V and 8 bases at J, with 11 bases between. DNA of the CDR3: TGTGCCAGCAGTTTAGCCCGGGGTCTGGACACCATATATTTT. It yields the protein CASSLARGLDTIYF.

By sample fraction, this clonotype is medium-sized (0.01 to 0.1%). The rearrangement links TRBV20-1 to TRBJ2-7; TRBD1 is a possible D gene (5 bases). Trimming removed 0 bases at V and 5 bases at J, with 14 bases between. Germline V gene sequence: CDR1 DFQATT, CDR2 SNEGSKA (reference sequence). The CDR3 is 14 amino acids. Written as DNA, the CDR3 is TGCAGTGCTAGAGAGGGCAGGGATATCAACGAGCAGTACTTC. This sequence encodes CSAREGRDINEQYF.

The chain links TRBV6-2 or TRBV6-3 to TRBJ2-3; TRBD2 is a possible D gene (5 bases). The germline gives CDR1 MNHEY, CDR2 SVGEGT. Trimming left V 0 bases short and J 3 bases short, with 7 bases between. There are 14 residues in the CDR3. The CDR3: CASSYSGETDTQYF. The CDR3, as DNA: TGTGCCAGCAGTTACTCCGGGGAGACAGATACGCAGTATTTT.

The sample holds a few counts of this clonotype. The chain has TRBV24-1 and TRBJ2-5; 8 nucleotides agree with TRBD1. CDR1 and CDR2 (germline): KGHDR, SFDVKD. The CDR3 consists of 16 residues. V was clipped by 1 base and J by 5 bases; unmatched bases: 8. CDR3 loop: CATSDFRGTGGETQYF. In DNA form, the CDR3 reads TGTGCCACCAGTGATTTCCGGGGGACAGGAGGTGAGACCCAGTACTTC.

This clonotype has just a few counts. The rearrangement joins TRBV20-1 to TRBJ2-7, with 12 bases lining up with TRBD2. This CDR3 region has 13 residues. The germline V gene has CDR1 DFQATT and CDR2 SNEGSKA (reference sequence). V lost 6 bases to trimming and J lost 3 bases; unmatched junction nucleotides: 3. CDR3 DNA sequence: TGCAGTGCCAAGGGACTAGCGGGCTACGAGCAGTACGTC. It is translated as CSAKGLAGYEQYV.

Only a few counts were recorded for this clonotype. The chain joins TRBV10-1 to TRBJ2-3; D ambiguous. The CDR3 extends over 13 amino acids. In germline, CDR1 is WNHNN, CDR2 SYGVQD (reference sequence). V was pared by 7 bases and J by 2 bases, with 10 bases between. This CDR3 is CASTDTNTDTQYF. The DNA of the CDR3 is TGCGCCAGCACTGACACTAACACAGATACGCAGTATTTT.

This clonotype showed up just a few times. CDR3 nucleotides: TGCAGTGCTAATGGCAGGGAAGACAAAAACATTCAGTACTTC. It specifies CSANGREDKNIQYF. The V and J genes are TRBV20-1 and TRBJ2-4, with a weak D call TRBD1 (5 bases). The CDR3 covers 14 residues. CDR1 is DFQATT and CDR2 is SNEGSKA in the germline V gene (reference sequence). V was shortened by 4 bases and J by 3 bases, with 13 bases between the two germline ends.

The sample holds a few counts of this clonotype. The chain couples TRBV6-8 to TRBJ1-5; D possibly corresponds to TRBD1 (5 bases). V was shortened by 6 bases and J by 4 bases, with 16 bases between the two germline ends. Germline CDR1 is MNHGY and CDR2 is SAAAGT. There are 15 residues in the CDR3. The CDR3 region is CASSHLRGSNQPQHF. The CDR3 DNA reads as TGTGCCAGCAGCCACCTCCGGGGCTCAAATCAGCCCCAGCATTTT.

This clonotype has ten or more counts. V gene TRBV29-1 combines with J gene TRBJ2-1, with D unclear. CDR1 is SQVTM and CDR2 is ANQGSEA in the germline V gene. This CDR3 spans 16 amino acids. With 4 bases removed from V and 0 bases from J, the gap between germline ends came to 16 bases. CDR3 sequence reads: CSVVGFFSSSYNEQFF. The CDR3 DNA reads TGCAGCGTTGTAGGTTTTTTCTCTAGCTCCTACAATGAGCAGTTCTTC.

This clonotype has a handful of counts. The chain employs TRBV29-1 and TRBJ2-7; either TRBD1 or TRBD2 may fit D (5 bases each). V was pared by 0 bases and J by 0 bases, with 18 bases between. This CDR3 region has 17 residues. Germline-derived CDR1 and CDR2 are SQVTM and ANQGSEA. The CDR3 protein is CSVEDPGGPGTSYEQYF. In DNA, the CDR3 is TGCAGCGTTGAAGATCCGGGCGGGCCCGGGACCTCCTACGAGCAGTACTTC.

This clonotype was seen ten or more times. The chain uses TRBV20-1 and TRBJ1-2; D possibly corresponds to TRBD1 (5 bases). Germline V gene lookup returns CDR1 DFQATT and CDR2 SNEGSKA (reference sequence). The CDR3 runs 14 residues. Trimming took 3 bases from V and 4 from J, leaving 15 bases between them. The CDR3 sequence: CSASLSGLGYGYTF. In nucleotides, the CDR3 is TGCAGTGCTAGTCTATCAGGGCTAGGCTATGGCTACACCTTC.

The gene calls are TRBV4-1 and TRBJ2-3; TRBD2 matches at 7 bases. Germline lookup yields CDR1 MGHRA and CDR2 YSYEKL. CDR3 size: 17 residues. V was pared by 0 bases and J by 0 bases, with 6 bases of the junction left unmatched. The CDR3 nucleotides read TGCGCCAGCAGCCAAGATGGCAGCGGGACTAGCACAGATACGCAGTATTTT. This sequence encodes CASSQDGSGTSTDTQYF.

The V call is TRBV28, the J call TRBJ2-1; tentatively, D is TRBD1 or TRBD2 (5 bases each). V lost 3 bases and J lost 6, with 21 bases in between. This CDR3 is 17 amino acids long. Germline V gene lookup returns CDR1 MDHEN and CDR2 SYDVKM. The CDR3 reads CASSFVGGFSGTNEQFF. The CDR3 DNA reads TGTGCCAGCAGTTTCGTTGGCGGATTTAGTGGGACCAATGAGCAGTTCTTC.

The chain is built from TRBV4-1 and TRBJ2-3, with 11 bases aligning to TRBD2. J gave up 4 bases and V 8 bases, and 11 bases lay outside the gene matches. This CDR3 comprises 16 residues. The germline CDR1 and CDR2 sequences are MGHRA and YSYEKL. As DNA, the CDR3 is TGCGCCAGCGGAAGACTAGCGGGGAAACCCTCAGATACGCAGTATTTT. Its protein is CASGRLAGKPSDTQYF.

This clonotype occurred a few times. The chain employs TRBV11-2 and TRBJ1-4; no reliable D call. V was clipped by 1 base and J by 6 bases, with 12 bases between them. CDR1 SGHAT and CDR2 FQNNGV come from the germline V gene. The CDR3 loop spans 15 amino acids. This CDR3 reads CASSLGPTQDEKLFF. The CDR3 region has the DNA TGTGCCAGCAGCTTAGGGCCGACCCAGGATGAAAAACTGTTTTTT.